Detailed here is one T cell receptor (beta chain). These data are taken from a study of blood T cell repertoires in COVID-19. CDR3 size: 14 residues. Trimming pared 6 bases from V and 4 bases from J, leaving 14 bases between. Germline-derived CDR1 and CDR2 are MRHNA and SNTAGT. Clones were read by immunoSEQ multiplex PCR, and TCRdb kept only the in-frame ones, dropping some. The table lists 310,000 or so clones, over 80% of them singletons. Resolution of symptoms, clearance, or two negative PCRs was present in recovered Cohort 3 donors. The sequence came from a woman under 30 who had recovered from COVID-19. Sequences were obtained from PBMCs or T cells enriched from blood (not recorded which). This chain joins TRBV6-4 and TRBJ2-3, with D possibly TRBD2 on 6 matching bases. DNA of the CDR3: TGTGCCAGCAGGGCCTCTAGCGTCTCAGATACGCAGTATTTT. It codes for CASRASSVSDTQYF.